The 23 T cell receptor beta chains in this list originate from one sample, sequenced in a study of cytomegalovirus exposure and HLA in healthy donors. The primer mix had 60 Vbeta and 13 Jbeta primers. Method: immunoSEQ multiplex PCR; TCRdb's copy keeps in-frame clones and lacks some. Here the sample spans about 220,000 clones, about 81% being singletons. The sequenced sample was PBMCs. All receptors come from a woman in her 40s in good health and CMV-seropositive.

As DNA, the CDR3 is TGTGCCATAAGGGCGGGGAACACCGGGGAGCTGTTTTTT. It is translated as CAIRAGNTGELFF. The chain joins TRBV10-3 to TRBJ2-2, with D tentatively TRBD2 (5 bases). The CDR3 is 13 residues long. Germline assignment: CDR1 ENHRY and CDR2 SYGVKD. V gave up 9 bases and J gave up 1 base, with 9 bases separating them.

The rearrangement joins TRBV4-3 to TRBJ2-5; 14 positions match TRBD2. V shed 0 bases, J shed 4 bases, and the junction held 1 base outside the gene matches. The CDR3 runs 16 residues. Looked up from germline, CDR1 is LGHNA and CDR2 is YSLEER. The CDR3 bases are TGCGCCAGCAGCCAAGAAGGGACTAGCGGGGGAGAGACCCAGTACTTC. Its translation is CASSQEGTSGGETQYF.

The chain employs TRBV19 and TRBJ2-6; 7 bases are a match to TRBD1. Trimming took 5 bases from V and 4 from J; bases not matched to a gene: 8. This CDR3 is 16 amino acids long. CDR1 and CDR2 (germline): LNHDA, SQIVND (reference sequence). For the CDR3, the DNA is TGTGCCAGTAGTTCTGGGACAGTCGGCGGGGCCAACGTCCTGACTTTC. It codes for CASSSGTVGGANVLTF. Filled out from reference TRBV19 and TRBJ2-6, the complete variable domain reads DGGITQSPKYLFRKEGQNVTLSCEQNLNHDAMYWYRQDPGQGLRLIYYSQIVNDFQKGDIAEGYSVSREKKESFPLTVTSAQKNPTAFYLCASSSGTVGGANVLTFGAGSRLTVL.

The J gene is TRBJ2-6, the V gene TRBV29-1, with 7 bases lining up with TRBD2. Germline CDR1 reads SQVTM; CDR2 reads ANQGSEA. This CDR3 is 15 amino acids long. V was pared by 4 bases and J by 1 base, with 4 bases of the junction left unmatched. This CDR3 is CSVAQGLSGANVLTF. DNA of the CDR3: TGCAGCGTTGCGCAGGGACTATCTGGGGCCAACGTCCTGACTTTC.

The chain links TRBV29-1 to TRBJ2-1; a possible D gene is TRBD1 (6 bases). V shed 6 bases and J shed 9 bases, with 18 bases lying between them. Germline CDR1 and CDR2: SQVTM and ANQGSEA. This CDR3 has 13 amino acids. CDR3 nucleotides: TGCAGCGTCGCGCCGATGGGGGCGGGTGAGCAGTTCTTC. This encodes CSVAPMGAGEQFF.

This clone was seen a handful of times. Written as DNA, the CDR3 is TGTGCCAGCAGTGAGGTAAGGGGTACTGAAGCTTTCTTT. It codes for CASSEVRGTEAFF. This chain links TRBV2 with TRBJ1-1, with D perhaps matching TRBD1 (5 bases). Trimming shortened V by 3 bases and J by 5 bases, and 10 bases separated the two germline ends. Germline CDR1 reads SNHLY; CDR2 reads FYNNEI. This CDR3 is 13 amino acids long.

The rearrangement links TRBV4-2 to TRBJ1-2, with a tentative D call TRBD1 (5 bases). CDR1 LGHNA and CDR2 YNFKEQ come from the germline V gene. V was shortened by 4 bases and J by 1 base, with 10 bases between the two germline ends. The CDR3 consists of 14 residues. This CDR3 reads CASSPGQRNYGYTF. For the CDR3, the DNA is TGTGCCAGCAGCCCCGGACAACGTAACTATGGCTACACCTTC.

J is TRBJ2-5 and V is TRBV7-7; D is unclear. Germline values: CDR1 SSHAT, CDR2 FNYEAQ (reference sequence). The V end was cut by 4 bases, the J end by 5 bases, with 17 bases between. The CDR3 is made up of 15 amino acids. This CDR3 reads CASSSVNSPGETQYF. CDR3 bases: TGTGCCAGCAGCTCAGTTAACAGCCCTGGGGAGACCCAGTACTTC.

The chain has TRBV7-9 and TRBJ2-2, with 7 bases lining up with TRBD1. Germline CDR1 reads SEHNR; CDR2 reads FQNEAQ (reference sequence). The CDR3 runs to 14 residues. The CDR3, as DNA: TGTTCCATCTCACAGGACAGGCGGACCGGGGAGCTGTTTTTT. This translates into CSISQDRRTGELFF.

The chain joins TRBV6-5 to TRBJ1-1; D not certain. This CDR3 is 14 amino acids long. Germline V gives CDR1 MNHEY, CDR2 SVGAGI. V shed 0 bases and J shed 6 bases, with 11 bases lying between them. The CDR3: CASSYSRGRAEAFF. CDR3 DNA: TGTGCCAGCAGTTACTCGAGAGGCAGAGCTGAAGCTTTCTTT.

This chain uses TRBV7-9 with TRBJ1-2, with TRBD1 matching over 9 bases. The CDR3 length is 14 residues. Germline V CDR1 and CDR2: SEHNR, FQNEAQ (reference sequence). With V trimmed by 2 bases and J by 8 bases, 6 bases remained unmatched. The CDR3 spells CASSLQRTGEGYTF. CDR3 DNA sequence: TGTGCCAGCAGCTTACAAAGGACAGGGGAAGGCTACACCTTC.

J is TRBJ1-1 and V is TRBV29-1; no clear D. The germline CDR1 and CDR2 sequences are SQVTM and ANQGSEA. Trimming took 5 bases from V and 4 from J, leaving 17 bases between them. CDR3 length equals 14 residues. The CDR3 loop is CSVQNQVPGTEAFF. Here the CDR3 DNA reads TGCAGCGTTCAAAATCAGGTTCCCGGCACTGAAGCTTTCTTT. Drawing the rest from reference TRBV29-1 and TRBJ1-1, the complete variable domain is SAVISQKPSRDICQRGTSLTIQCQVDSQVTMMFWYRQQPGQSLTLIATANQGSEATYESGFVIDKFPISRPNLTFSTLTVSNMSPEDSSIYLCSVQNQVPGTEAFFGQGTRLTVV.

The sample holds one count of this clone. The chain links TRBV11-3 to TRBJ2-7, with D unclear. The CDR3 covers 12 residues. V lost 3 bases, J lost 7 bases, and 10 bases lay in between. Germline V gives CDR1 SGHNT, CDR2 YENEEA. The DNA of the CDR3 is TGTGCCAGCAGCTTTCTAGAGTATGAGCAGTACTTC. Protein: CASSFLEYEQYF.

This chain links TRBV30 with TRBJ1-5; TRBD1 might be the D (6 bases). Trimming removed 1 base at V and 4 bases at J, with 17 bases between. CDR3 length: 16 residues. CDR1 GTSNPN and CDR2 SVGIG come from the germline V gene (reference sequence). The chain's CDR3 is CAWSAGLQGFNQPQHF. The CDR3, as DNA: TGTGCCTGGAGTGCGGGCCTACAGGGTTTTAATCAGCCCCAGCATTTT.

The gene calls are TRBV9 and TRBJ2-3, with 10 bases identical to TRBD2. The J segment lost 2 bases and the V segment lost 4 bases, leaving 13 bases of the junction unmatched. Germline CDR1 SGDLS, CDR2 YYNGEE. The CDR3 runs to 18 residues. CDR3 sequence: CASSRKAGGRGPTDTQYF. DNA of the CDR3: TGTGCCAGCAGCCGGAAAGCGGGGGGGCGGGGACCCACAGATACGCAGTATTTT.

This chain joins TRBV30 and TRBJ2-7, with 10 bases matching TRBD2. After removal of 4 bases from V and 4 bases from J, the junction contained 7 bases not matched to a gene. In germline, CDR1 is GTSNPN, CDR2 SVGIG (reference sequence). The CDR3 runs 14 residues. The CDR3 region is CAWKRLAGAYEQYF. The CDR3 nucleotides read TGTGCCTGGAAAAGACTAGCGGGCGCTTACGAGCAGTACTTC. The variable domain in full, with the rest retrieved from reference TRBV30 and TRBJ2-7, is SQTIHQWPATLVQPVGSPLSLECTVEGTSNPNLYWYRQAAGRGLQLLFYSVGIGQISSEVPQNLSASRPQDRQFILSSKKLLLSDSGFYLCAWKRLAGAYEQYFGPGTRLTVT.

This clone has only one observation. The chain carries TRBV2 and TRBJ1-2; D is possibly TRBD1 (6 bases). CDR1 is SNHLY and CDR2 is FYNNEI in the germline V gene. The CDR3 is 15 amino acids. Between the trimmed V and J ends, which lost 2 bases and 8 bases, there was a span of 18 bases. The DNA for the CDR3 is TGTGCCAGCAGTGAACGGCAGGGGAATTCAAGGGGCTACACCTTC. Its protein is CASSERQGNSRGYTF. The full variable domain, with the rest looked up from reference TRBV2 and TRBJ1-2, is EPEVTQTPSHQVTQMGQEVILRCVPISNHLYFYWYRQILGQKVEFLVSFYNNEISEKSEIFDDQFSVERPDGSNFTLKIRSTKLEDSAMYFCASSERQGNSRGYTFGSGTRLTVV.

The chain links TRBV5-1 to TRBJ2-1; 10 nucleotides align to TRBD2. J lost 7 bases, V lost 3 bases, and 13 bases had no gene match. Germline V gene sequence: CDR1 SGHRS, CDR2 YFSETQ. The CDR3 spans 17 residues. The CDR3 DNA sequence: TGCGCCAGCAGCTGGACTGCTAGCGGGGGCCTGGGGAATGAGCAGTTCTTC. Amino acid sequence: CASSWTASGGLGNEQFF.

V usage is TRBV7-3 and J usage is TRBJ2-2; TRBD2 matches 9 bases. The CDR3 is 16 amino acids. Germline V gene sequence: CDR1 SGHTA, CDR2 FQGTGA. The J segment lost 1 base and the V segment lost 5 bases, leaving 5 bases of the junction unmatched. CDR3 in DNA: TGTGCCAGCAGCCCCGGGACTAGCCTGAACACCGGGGAGCTGTTTTTT. Amino acid sequence: CASSPGTSLNTGELFF.

The chain is built from TRBV12-2 and TRBJ1-1; no DNA check was done on the table's D call, TRBD1. TRBV12-2 is reported as a pseudogene. There are 15 residues in the CDR3. As DNA, the CDR3 is TGTGCAAGTCGCTTAGAAGGGTCAGGGGATGGTGAAGCTTTCTTT. It yields the protein CASRLEGSGDGEAFF.

The chain employs TRBV21-1 and TRBJ2-5; the table's D call, TRBD2, has no DNA check behind it. TRBV21-1 is noted as a pseudogene. This CDR3 comprises 17 residues. CDR3 region: CASSPGGREAPKPTQYF. The CDR3 region has the DNA TGTGCCAGCAGCCCCGGCGGGCGGGAGGCCCCCAAGCCGACCCAGTACTTC.

A remark on this clone: The junction differs from germline at one of its ends, possibly a read error. This chain joins TRBV14 and TRBJ2-2, with D uncertain. The CDR3 consists of 12 residues. Per germline, CDR1 SGHDN and CDR2 FVKESK. Here the CDR3 DNA reads TGTGCCAGCAGCTACTACACCCGGGAGCTGTTTTTT. It is translated as CASSYYTRELFF.

V is TRBV2 and J is TRBJ1-1; D is possibly TRBD1 (5 bases). The germline V and J ends were trimmed by 3 bases and 6 bases, with 5 bases remaining between them. The CDR3 has 11 amino acids. Per germline, CDR1 SNHLY and CDR2 FYNNEI. The CDR3: CASSEGPEAFF. CDR3 bases: TGTGCCAGCAGTGAGGGGCCTGAAGCTTTCTTT. Variable domain in full (rest from reference TRBV2 and TRBJ1-1): EPEVTQTPSHQVTQMGQEVILRCVPISNHLYFYWYRQILGQKVEFLVSFYNNEISEKSEIFDDQFSVERPDGSNFTLKIRSTKLEDSAMYFCASSEGPEAFFGQGTRLTVV.